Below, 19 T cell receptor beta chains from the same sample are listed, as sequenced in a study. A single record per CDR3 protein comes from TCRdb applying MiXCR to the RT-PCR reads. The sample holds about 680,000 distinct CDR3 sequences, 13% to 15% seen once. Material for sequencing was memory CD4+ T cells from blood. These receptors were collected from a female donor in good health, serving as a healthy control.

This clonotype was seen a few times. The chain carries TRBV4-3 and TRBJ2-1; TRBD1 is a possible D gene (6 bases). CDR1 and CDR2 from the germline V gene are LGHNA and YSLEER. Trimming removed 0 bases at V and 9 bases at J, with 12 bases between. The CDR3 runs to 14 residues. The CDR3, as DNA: TGCGCCAGCAGCCAAGATCGGTCCAGGGGTGAGCAGTTCTTC. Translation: CASSQDRSRGEQFF.

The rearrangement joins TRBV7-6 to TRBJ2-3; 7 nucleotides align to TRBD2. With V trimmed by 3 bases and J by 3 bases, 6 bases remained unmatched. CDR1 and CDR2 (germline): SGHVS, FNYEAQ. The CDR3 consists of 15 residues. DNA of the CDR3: TGTGCCAGCAGCTTGGGAGGGAGTGTTACAGATACGCAGTATTTT. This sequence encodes CASSLGGSVTDTQYF.

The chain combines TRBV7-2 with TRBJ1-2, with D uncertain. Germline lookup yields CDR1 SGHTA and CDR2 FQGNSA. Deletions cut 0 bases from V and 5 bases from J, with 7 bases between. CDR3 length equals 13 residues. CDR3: CASSLASEYGYTF. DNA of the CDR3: TGTGCCAGCAGCTTAGCGTCGGAGTATGGCTACACCTTC.

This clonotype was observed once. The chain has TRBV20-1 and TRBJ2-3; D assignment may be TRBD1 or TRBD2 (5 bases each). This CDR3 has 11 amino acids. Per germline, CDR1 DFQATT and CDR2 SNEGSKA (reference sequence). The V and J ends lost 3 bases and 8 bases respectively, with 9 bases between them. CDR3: CSARVGTTQYF. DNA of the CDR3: TGCAGTGCTAGGGTAGGGACTACGCAGTATTTT.

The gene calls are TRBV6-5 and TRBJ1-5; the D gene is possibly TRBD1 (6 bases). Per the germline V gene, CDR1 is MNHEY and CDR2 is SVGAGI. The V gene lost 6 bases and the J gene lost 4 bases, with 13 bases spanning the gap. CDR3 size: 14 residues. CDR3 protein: CASRAGTPNQPQHF. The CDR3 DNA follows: TGTGCCAGCAGAGCCGGGACACCAAATCAGCCCCAGCATTTT.

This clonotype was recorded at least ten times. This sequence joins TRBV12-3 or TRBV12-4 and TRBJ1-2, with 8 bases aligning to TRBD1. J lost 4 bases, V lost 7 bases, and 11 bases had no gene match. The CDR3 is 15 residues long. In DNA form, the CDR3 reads TGTGCCAGCAATACTAACGGACAGGGAAGCTATGGCTACACCTTC. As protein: CASNTNGQGSYGYTF.

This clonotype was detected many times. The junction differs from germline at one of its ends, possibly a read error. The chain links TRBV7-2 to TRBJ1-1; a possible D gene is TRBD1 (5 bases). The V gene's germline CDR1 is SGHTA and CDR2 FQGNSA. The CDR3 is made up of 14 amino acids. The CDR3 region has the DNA TGCGCCAGCAGCGCCCAGGGCGCGAACACTGAAGCTTTCTTT. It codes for CASSAQGANTEAFF.

The CDR3 DNA reads as TGTGCCACCAGGTCCAGGGGAGGGACCGGGGAGCTGTTTTTT. This codes for CATRSRGGTGELFF. V usage is TRBV24-1 and J usage is TRBJ2-2; possibly TRBD2 for D (7 bases). V lost 7 bases to trimming and J lost 5 bases, with 13 bases between them. The CDR3 runs to 14 residues. In germline, CDR1 is KGHDR, CDR2 SFDVKD.

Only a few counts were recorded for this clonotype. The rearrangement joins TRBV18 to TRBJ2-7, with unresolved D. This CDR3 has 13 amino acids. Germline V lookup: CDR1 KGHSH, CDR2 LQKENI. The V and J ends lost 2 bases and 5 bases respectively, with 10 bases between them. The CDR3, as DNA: TGTGCCAGCTCACCAGGGTCCGACAACGAGCAGTACTTC. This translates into CASSPGSDNEQYF.

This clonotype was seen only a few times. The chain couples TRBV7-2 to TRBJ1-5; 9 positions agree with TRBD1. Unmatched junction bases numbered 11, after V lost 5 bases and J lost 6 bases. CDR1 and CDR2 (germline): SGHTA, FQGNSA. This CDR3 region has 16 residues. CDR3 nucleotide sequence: TGTGCCAGCAGCCCGCGTCCGGGACAGGGTAGTCAGCCCCAGCATTTT. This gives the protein CASSPRPGQGSQPQHF.

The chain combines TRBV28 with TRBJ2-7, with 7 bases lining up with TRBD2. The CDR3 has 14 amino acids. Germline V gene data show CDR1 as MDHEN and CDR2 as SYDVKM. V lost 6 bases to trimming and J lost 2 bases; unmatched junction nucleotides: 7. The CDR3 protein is CASSRGGPTYEQYF. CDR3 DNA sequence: TGTGCCAGCAGCCGCGGGGGTCCAACCTACGAGCAGTACTTC.

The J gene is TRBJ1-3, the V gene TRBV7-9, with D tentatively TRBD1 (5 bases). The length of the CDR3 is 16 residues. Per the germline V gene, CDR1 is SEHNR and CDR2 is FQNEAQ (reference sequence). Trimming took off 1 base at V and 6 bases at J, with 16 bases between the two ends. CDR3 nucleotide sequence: TGTGCCAGCAGCTTAGGTTTGGGGACCGACTCAAACACCATATATTTT. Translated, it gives CASSLGLGTDSNTIYF. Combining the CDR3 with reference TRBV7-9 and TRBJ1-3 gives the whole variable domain DTGVSQNPRHKITKRGQNVTFRCDPISEHNRLYWYRQTLGQGPEFLTYFQNEAQLEKSRLLSDRFSAERPKGSFSTLEIQRTEQGDSAMYLCASSLGLGTDSNTIYFGEGSWLTVV.

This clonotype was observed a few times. CDR3 sequence reads: CASSYSRSQGSGYTF. The CDR3 DNA reads TGTGCCAGCAGTTACAGTCGAAGCCAAGGGAGTGGCTACACCTTC. The V gene is TRBV6-5, the J gene TRBJ1-2, with D unclear. The germline V and J ends were trimmed by 2 bases and 7 bases, with 17 bases remaining between them. The CDR3 contains 15 residues. Looked up from germline, CDR1 is MNHEY and CDR2 is SVGAGI.

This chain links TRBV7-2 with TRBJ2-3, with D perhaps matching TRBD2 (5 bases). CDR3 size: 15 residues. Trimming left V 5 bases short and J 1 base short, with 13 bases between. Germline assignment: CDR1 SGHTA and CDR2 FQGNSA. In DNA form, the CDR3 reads TGTGCCAGCAGCCGTAGCGCGTTGGGCACAGATACGCAGTATTTT. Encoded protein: CASSRSALGTDTQYF.

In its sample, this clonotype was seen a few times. CDR3 protein: CASSYDPAVDEQYF. The CDR3 DNA follows: TGTGCCAGCAGTTACGATCCGGCGGTCGACGAGCAGTACTTC. V and J are TRBV6-5 and TRBJ2-7; D gene ambiguous. Germline lookup yields CDR1 MNHEY and CDR2 SVGAGI. CDR3 length: 14 residues. V was pared by 2 bases and J by 5 bases, with 13 bases between.

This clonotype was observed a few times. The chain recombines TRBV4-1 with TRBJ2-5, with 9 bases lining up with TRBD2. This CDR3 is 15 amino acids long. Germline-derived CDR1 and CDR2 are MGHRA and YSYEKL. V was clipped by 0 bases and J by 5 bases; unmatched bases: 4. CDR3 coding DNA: TGCGCCAGCAGCCAAGAAAGCGGGAGGCTGGAGACCCAGTACTTC. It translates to CASSQESGRLETQYF.

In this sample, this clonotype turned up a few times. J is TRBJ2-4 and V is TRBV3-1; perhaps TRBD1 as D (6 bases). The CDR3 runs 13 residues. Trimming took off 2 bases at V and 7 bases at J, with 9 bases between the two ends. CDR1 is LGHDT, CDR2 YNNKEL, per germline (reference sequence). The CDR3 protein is CASSQQGSNIQYF. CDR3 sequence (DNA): TGTGCCAGCAGCCAACAGGGGTCGAACATTCAGTACTTC.

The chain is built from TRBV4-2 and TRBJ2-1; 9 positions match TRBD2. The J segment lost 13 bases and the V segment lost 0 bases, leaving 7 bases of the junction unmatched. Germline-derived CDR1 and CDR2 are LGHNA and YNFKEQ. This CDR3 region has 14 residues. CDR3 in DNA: TGTGCCAGCAGCCAAGATACTAGCGGGCGAATCCAGTTCTTC. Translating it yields CASSQDTSGRIQFF.

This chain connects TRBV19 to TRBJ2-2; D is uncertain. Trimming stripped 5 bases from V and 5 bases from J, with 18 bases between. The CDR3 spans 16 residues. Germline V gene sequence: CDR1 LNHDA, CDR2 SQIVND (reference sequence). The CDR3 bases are TGTGCCAGTAGTGGAGCGCCCGGACGCCCTACCGGGGAGCTGTTTTTT. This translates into CASSGAPGRPTGELFF.